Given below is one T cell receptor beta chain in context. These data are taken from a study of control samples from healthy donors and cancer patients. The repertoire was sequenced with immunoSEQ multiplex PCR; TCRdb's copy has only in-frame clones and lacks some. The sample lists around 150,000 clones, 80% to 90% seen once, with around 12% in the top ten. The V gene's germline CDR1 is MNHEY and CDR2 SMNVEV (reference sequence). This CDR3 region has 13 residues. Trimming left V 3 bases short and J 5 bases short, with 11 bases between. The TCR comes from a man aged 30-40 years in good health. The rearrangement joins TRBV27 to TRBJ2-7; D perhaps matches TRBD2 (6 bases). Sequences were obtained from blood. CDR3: CASSFLANDEQYF. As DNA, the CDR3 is TGTGCCAGCAGTTTCCTAGCGAACGACGAGCAGTACTTC.